The 24 T cell receptor beta chains below come from one sample, sequenced in a study of OX40 agonist ivuxolimab in advanced cancers. Produced via immunoSEQ multiplex PCR; TCRdb's table is partial and in-frame only. The sample consists of roughly 17,000 clones, 70% to 80% of them appearing once. The sample here was CD4+ or CD8+ T cells sorted from blood, taken in a trial of the OX40 agonist ivuxolimab. The receptors here all came from an adult with an advanced solid tumor such as melanoma, head and neck, liver or kidney cancer.

In its sample, this clone was seen a few times. V is TRBV19 and J is TRBJ1-2; possible D gene TRBD1, 6 bases. From germline, CDR1 is LNHDA and CDR2 SQIVND (reference sequence). The CDR3 has 12 amino acids. V lost 6 bases and J lost 7, with 12 bases in between. The CDR3 here is CASSLGAGGYTF. The CDR3 DNA reads as TGTGCCAGTAGCCTGGGGGCGGGTGGCTACACCTTC.

By share, this clone counts as large. This chain uses TRBV7-6 with TRBJ2-3, with D maybe TRBD1 (6 bases). This CDR3 contains 18 residues. Trimming removed 1 base from V and 3 bases from J, with 20 bases in between. Germline V gene sequence: CDR1 SGHVS, CDR2 FNYEAQ. CDR3 nucleotide sequence: TGTGCCAGCAGCTTAGGGACGTCCGGACCAGGGGTTACAGATACGCAGTATTTT. Protein product: CASSLGTSGPGVTDTQYF.

This clone is a singleton in its sample. The chain joins TRBV6-1 to TRBJ1-5; D remains unclear. The CDR3 has 15 amino acids. V was clipped by 9 bases and J by 1 base, with 16 bases between them. In germline, CDR1 is MNHNS, CDR2 SASEGT. The CDR3 protein is CASSIIDQSNQPQHF. The DNA for the CDR3 is TGTGCCAGTAGCATCATTGACCAAAGCAATCAGCCCCAGCATTTT.

The chain uses TRBV18 and TRBJ2-5; D is possibly TRBD1 (5 bases). The germline V and J ends were trimmed by 7 bases and 3 bases, with 12 bases remaining between them. The CDR3 totals 13 residues. From germline, CDR1 is KGHSH and CDR2 LQKENI. The CDR3 is CASFGQGKETQYF. In DNA, the CDR3 is TGTGCCAGCTTCGGGCAGGGTAAAGAGACCCAGTACTTC. The complete variable domain, with remaining parts taken from reference TRBV18 and TRBJ2-5, reads NAGVMQNPRHLVRRRGQEARLRCSPMKGHSHVYWYRQLPEEGLKFMVYLQKENIIDESGMPKERFSAEFPKEGPSILRIQQVVRGDSAAYFCASFGQGKETQYFGPGTRLLVL.

V usage is TRBV6-5 and J usage is TRBJ2-2, with TRBD2 matching 8 bases. The V segment lost 5 bases and the J segment 3 bases; nucleotides outside the gene matches: 5. The germline CDR1 and CDR2 sequences are MNHEY and SVGAGI. The CDR3 loop spans 15 amino acids. CDR3 sequence (DNA): TGTGCCAGCAGTCGAAAGCGGGAGTACACCGGGGAGCTGTTTTTT. This encodes CASSRKREYTGELFF.

By share, this clone counts as medium-sized. The CDR3 loop is CASSDSGGGADEQFF. CDR3 nucleotide sequence: TGTGCCAGCAGTGATTCTGGCGGGGGGGCGGATGAGCAGTTCTTC. The chain employs TRBV6-4 and TRBJ2-1; 9 bases align to TRBD2. From germline, CDR1 is MRHNA and CDR2 SNTAGT. The CDR3 length is 15 residues. The V and J ends lost 3 bases and 8 bases, in that order; junction bases with no gene match: 8.

This chain joins TRBV25-1 and TRBJ1-2; 8 bases line up with TRBD1. Germline V gene lookup returns CDR1 MGHDK and CDR2 SYGVNS. V lost 0 bases, J lost 4 bases, and 7 bases stayed unmatched. The CDR3 loop spans 16 amino acids. CDR3 DNA: TGTGCCAGCAGTGAATATACAGGGGGTGGGGGCTATGGCTACACCTTC. It codes for CASSEYTGGGGYGYTF.

This rearrangement joins TRBV11-2 to TRBJ2-2; D tentatively fits TRBD1 or TRBD2 (5 bases each). This CDR3 spans 17 amino acids. Looked up from germline, CDR1 is SGHAT and CDR2 is FQNNGV. V was clipped by 5 bases and J by 3 bases, with 19 bases between them. The CDR3 DNA is TGTGCCAGCAGCCCTAGGTCCTCGGGGCGTTACACCGGGGAGCTGTTTTTT. This translates into CASSPRSSGRYTGELFF.

J is TRBJ2-5 and V is TRBV5-4; 11 bases are shared with TRBD1. From germline, CDR1 is SGHNT and CDR2 YYREEE (reference sequence). The CDR3 is 14 residues long. The ends lost 4 bases at V and 7 bases at J; junction bases unmatched: 6. CDR3 loop: CASSGTGGEGTQYF. CDR3 nucleotides: TGTGCCAGCAGCGGGACAGGGGGTGAGGGGACCCAGTACTTC.

This clone has just a few counts. The chain joins TRBV4-2 to TRBJ2-5; D perhaps matches TRBD2 (5 bases). CDR1 is LGHNA, CDR2 YNFKEQ, per germline. V was trimmed by 4 bases and J by 1 base, leaving 13 bases between them. This CDR3 is 15 amino acids long. Written as DNA, the CDR3 is TGTGCCAGCAGCCCTCTCTCCCGGGGCCAAGAGACCCAGTACTTC. Its translation: CASSPLSRGQETQYF.

The rearrangement uses TRBV20-1 and TRBJ1-4; no reliable D call. In germline, CDR1 is DFQATT, CDR2 SNEGSKA (reference sequence). This CDR3 has 9 amino acids. CDR3 amino acids: CSSNEKLFF. The CDR3 DNA follows: TGCAGCTCCAATGAAAAACTGTTTTTT.

The chain links TRBV5-1 to TRBJ1-3; 7 bases line up with TRBD1. J was trimmed by 3 bases and V by 0 bases; bases with no gene match: 6. CDR3 length: 16 residues. Germline lookup yields CDR1 SGHRS and CDR2 YFSETQ. CDR3 sequence: CASSLDGRGFGNTIYF. For the CDR3, the DNA is TGCGCCAGCAGCTTGGATGGCAGGGGGTTTGGAAACACCATATATTTT.

This chain uses TRBV4-2 with TRBJ1-1; D is uncertain. The CDR3 length is 13 residues. The V gene's germline CDR1 is LGHNA and CDR2 YNFKEQ. The germline V and J ends were trimmed by 1 base and 7 bases, with 10 bases remaining between them. The CDR3 loop is CASSQVTAGEAFF. CDR3 bases: TGTGCCAGCAGCCAAGTAACGGCGGGTGAAGCTTTCTTT.

V and J are TRBV11-2 and TRBJ2-7; 10 bases align to TRBD1. The CDR3 runs to 17 residues. The V gene's germline CDR1 is SGHAT and CDR2 FQNNGV. V dropped 3 bases and J dropped 3; count of bases not matched to a gene: 11. Here the CDR3 reads CASSLRLGGQGGYEQYF. CDR3 in DNA: TGTGCCAGCAGCTTGAGATTGGGTGGACAGGGGGGCTACGAGCAGTACTTC.

The CDR3 sequence is CASRFQAGSTDTQYF. CDR3 DNA: TGTGCAAGTCGCTTCCAGGCGGGGAGCACAGATACGCAGTATTTT. The chain joins TRBV12-2 to TRBJ2-3; TRBD2, as called in the table, went unchecked against the DNA. TRBV12-2 represents a pseudogene. The CDR3 has 15 residues.

V and J are TRBV4-3 and TRBJ2-7; TRBD1 aligns across 8 bases. The germline gives CDR1 LGHNA, CDR2 YSLEER. The trim removed 3 bases at V and 0 bases at J, leaving 10 bases unmatched. This CDR3 is 17 amino acids long. The CDR3 spells CASSHSRTGQYSYEQYF. In DNA form, the CDR3 reads TGCGCCAGCAGCCATTCCCGGACAGGGCAATACTCCTACGAGCAGTACTTC.

The chain links TRBV18 to TRBJ1-5; 7 bases map to TRBD1. V trimming: 2 bases; J trimming: 7 bases; junction bases outside the gene matches: 5. CDR1 is KGHSH and CDR2 is LQKENI in the germline V gene. This CDR3 region has 14 residues. The CDR3 coding sequence is TGTGCCAGCTCACCAGACAGGGCTGTACAGCCCCAGCATTTT. The encoded protein is CASSPDRAVQPQHF. Full variable domain (remainder filled in from reference TRBV18 and TRBJ1-5): NAGVMQNPRHLVRRRGQEARLRCSPMKGHSHVYWYRQLPEEGLKFMVYLQKENIIDESGMPKERFSAEFPKEGPSILRIQQVVRGDSAAYFCASSPDRAVQPQHFGDGTRLSIL.

The V and J genes are TRBV5-6 and TRBJ2-7; D is unresolved. Germline loops: CDR1 SGHDT, CDR2 YYEEEE. V was clipped by 2 bases and J by 2 bases, with 2 bases between them. The CDR3 extends over 11 amino acids. CDR3 amino acids: CASSFAYEQYF. The CDR3 DNA reads as TGTGCCAGCAGCTTTGCCTACGAGCAGTACTTC.

The V call is TRBV7-2, the J call TRBJ2-4; D is uncertain. This CDR3 region has 15 residues. The germline CDR1 and CDR2 sequences are SGHTA and FQGNSA. Trimming stripped 3 bases from V and 0 bases from J, with 9 bases between. The CDR3 spells CASSLITLAKNIQYF. As DNA, the CDR3 is TGTGCCAGCAGCTTGATAACTCTAGCCAAAAACATTCAGTACTTC.

J is TRBJ2-7 and V is TRBV19; 8 nucleotides agree with TRBD2. Germline values: CDR1 LNHDA, CDR2 SQIVND (reference sequence). The CDR3 totals 14 residues. V gave up 7 bases and J gave up 3 bases; unmatched junction bases: 8. This CDR3 is CASTAAGGLYEQYF. CDR3 sequence (DNA): TGTGCCAGTACTGCGGCGGGGGGACTCTACGAGCAGTACTTC.

This clone appeared once. This rearrangement joins TRBV7-9 to TRBJ2-7; TRBD2 agrees at 8 bases. Germline V gene lookup returns CDR1 SEHNR and CDR2 FQNEAQ (reference sequence). CDR3 size: 17 residues. Trimming took 8 bases from V and 3 from J; bases not matched to a gene: 18. The CDR3 protein is CASGPVDSGTFGYEQYF. The CDR3 DNA sequence: TGTGCCAGCGGCCCGGTGGATAGCGGGACCTTCGGCTACGAGCAGTACTTC.

This chain connects TRBV27 to TRBJ1-2, with D possibly matching TRBD1 (5 bases). The germline gives CDR1 MNHEY, CDR2 SMNVEV (reference sequence). V dropped 3 bases and J dropped 0 bases, with 8 bases sitting between them. The CDR3 has 14 residues. Written as DNA, the CDR3 is TGTGCCAGCAGTTTCCAGGGCTCTAACTATGGCTACACCTTC. This translates into CASSFQGSNYGYTF.

J is TRBJ1-2 and V is TRBV10-3, with no clear D. This CDR3 is built from 16 residues. Looked up from germline, CDR1 is ENHRY and CDR2 is SYGVKD. V was trimmed by 3 bases and J by 7 bases, leaving 21 bases between them. CDR3 nucleotides: TGTGCCATCAGTGATAATACAAAAGTGGGAGGGCCTGGCTACACCTTC. Amino acids: CAISDNTKVGGPGYTF.

J is TRBJ2-6 and V is TRBV5-4; D is ambiguous. This CDR3 is built from 15 residues. V shed 4 bases and J shed 0 bases, with 8 bases lying between them. Germline loops: CDR1 SGHNT, CDR2 YYREEE (reference sequence). The DNA of the CDR3 is TGTGCCAGCAGCCGTGAGAGCTCTGGGGCCAACGTCCTGACTTTC. Its protein is CASSRESSGANVLTF.